Detailed here is one TCR beta chain. As yet, its antigen is unknown. Profiled with immunoSEQ multiplex PCR; TCRdb holds only in-frame clones, not every one. The data hold about 150,000 clones, with around 90% observed a single time. This CDR3 is 15 amino acids long. Germline lookup yields CDR1 SGHDT and CDR2 YYEEEE. Trimming took off 4 bases at V and 4 bases at J, with 16 bases between the two ends. This specimen comes from a study of radiation and T cells in renal cell carcinoma. Study-wide findings and caveats: In blood, top tumor clones expanded by 2 weeks, shrinking by 4. Baseline intratumoral clonotype presence is unknown without pretreatment biopsies.

The sample's time point: baseline pretreatment blood. Indicated treatment: 15 Gy SBRT to primary tumor, nephrectomy 4 weeks later. Serial blood draws occurred at baseline and 2 and 4 weeks post-SBRT. This TCR was sampled from a woman in her seventies with renal cell carcinoma. The rearrangement links TRBV5-6 to TRBJ2-3, with D possibly being TRBD1 or TRBD2 (5 bases each). This specimen consisted of blood, obtained from a patient whose treatment included radiotherapy and nephrectomy. The CDR3 DNA reads TGTGCCAGCAGCGCCGGGCCAGGGACCCCAGATACGCAGTATTTT. Encoded protein: CASSAGPGTPDTQYF.